This record concerns one T cell receptor beta chain sequence. As yet, its antigen is unknown. J lost 5 bases, V lost 10 bases, and 7 bases had no gene match. Per germline, CDR1 ENHRY and CDR2 SYGVKD. This CDR3 region has 15 residues. The data stem from a study of cytotoxic CD8 clonotypes in ibrutinib-treated CLL. Across the whole study: Averaging across samples gave roughly 230,000 productive templates and fewer than 100,000 productive rearrangements. Study-level results: Different sampling times were used for sustained-remission and progressing patients. Under therapy, public clonotypes either contracted or stayed stable, and they were uncommon.

Produced via immunoSEQ multiplex PCR; TCRdb's table is partial and in-frame only. The sample contains around 310,000 clones, around four fifths of which appear only once. Specimen: PBMCs, collected before ibrutinib treatment. The sequence was obtained from a human donor with chronic lymphocytic leukemia. The chain carries TRBV10-3 and TRBJ2-1; TRBD2 agrees at 14 bases. This chain's CDR3 is CATQPTSGRDNEQFF. For the CDR3, the DNA is TGTGCCACCCAGCCGACTAGCGGGAGGGACAATGAGCAGTTCTTC.